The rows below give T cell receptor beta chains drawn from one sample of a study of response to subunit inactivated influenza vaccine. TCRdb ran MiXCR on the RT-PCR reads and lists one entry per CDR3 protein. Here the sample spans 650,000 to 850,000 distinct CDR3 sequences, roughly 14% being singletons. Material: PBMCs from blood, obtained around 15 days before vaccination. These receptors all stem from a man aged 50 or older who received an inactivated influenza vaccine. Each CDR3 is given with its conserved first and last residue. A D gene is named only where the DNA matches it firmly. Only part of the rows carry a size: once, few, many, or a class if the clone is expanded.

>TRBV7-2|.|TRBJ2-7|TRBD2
TGTGCCAGCGGGTTAACTAGCGGGGAGTACGAGCAGTACTTC
CASGLTSGEYEQYF
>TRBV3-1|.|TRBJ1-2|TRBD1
TGTGCCAGCAGCCAAGTCCGGGACAGGATATCTATGGGCTACACCTTC
CASSQVRDRISMGYTF
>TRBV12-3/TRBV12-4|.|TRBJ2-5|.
TGTGCCAGCAGTTTTATCCGAGAGACCCAGTACTTC
CASSFIRETQYF
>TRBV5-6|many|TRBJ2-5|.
TGTGCCAGCAGCTTCGGGGCAGGCCTAGAGACCCAGTACTTC
CASSFGAGLETQYF
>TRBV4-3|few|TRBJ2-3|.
TGCGCCAGCAGCCAAGGTCGGGGTAGGGGCACAGATACGCAGTATTTT
CASSQGRGRGTDTQYF
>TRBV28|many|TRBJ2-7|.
TGTGCCAGCAATTCCGGTCCTCAGTACTTC
CASNSGPQYF
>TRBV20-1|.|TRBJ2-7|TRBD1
TGCAGTGCCCCTCAGGGGGCGCGGGAGCAGTACTTC
CSAPQGAREQYF
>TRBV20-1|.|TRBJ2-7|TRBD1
TGCAGTGCTCCAGGGACACACAGGGGGACGTACGAGCAGTACTTC
CSAPGTHRGTYEQYF
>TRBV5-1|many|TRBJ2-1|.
TGCGCCAGCAAATCCGGGGGAGAGTACAATGAGCAGTTCTTC
CASKSGGEYNEQFF
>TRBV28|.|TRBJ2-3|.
TGTGCCAGCAAGATCCGGAGCACAGATACGCAGTATTTT
CASKIRSTDTQYF
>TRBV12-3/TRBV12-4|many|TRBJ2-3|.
TGTGCCAGCAGTTTCCAGGGTTCTGGGACAGATACGCAGTATTTT
CASSFQGSGTDTQYF
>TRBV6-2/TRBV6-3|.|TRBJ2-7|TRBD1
TGTGCCAGCAGACCTCGGACAGGGGGCGTCTACGAGCAGTACTTC
CASRPRTGGVYEQYF
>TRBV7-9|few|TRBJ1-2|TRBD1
TGTGCCAGCAGCTTATCGGGACAGAACTATGGCTACACCTTC
CASSLSGQNYGYTF